This TCR beta chain comes out of a study of identifying expanded T cells in peripheral blood. In this sample, this clone turned up a few times. Repertoires were generated with immunoSEQ multiplex PCR, while TCRdb's copy carries only in-frame clones and drops some. This repertoire shows around 82,000 clones, less than 90% found once; its top ten account for around 19%. The clonotype comes from a person aged 18 to 75 in good health. Sequenced material: blood.

The CDR3 DNA reads as TGTGCCAGCAGCCCCCTTAGCGGGAGGGCTAGTGAGCAGTTCTTC. Encoded protein: CASSPLSGRASEQFF. This sequence joins TRBV7-3 and TRBJ2-1; 11 bases are a match to TRBD2. Germline V gene data show CDR1 as SGHTA and CDR2 as FQGTGA. The CDR3 contains 15 residues. V shed 5 bases and J 9 bases; nucleotides not matched to a gene: 9.